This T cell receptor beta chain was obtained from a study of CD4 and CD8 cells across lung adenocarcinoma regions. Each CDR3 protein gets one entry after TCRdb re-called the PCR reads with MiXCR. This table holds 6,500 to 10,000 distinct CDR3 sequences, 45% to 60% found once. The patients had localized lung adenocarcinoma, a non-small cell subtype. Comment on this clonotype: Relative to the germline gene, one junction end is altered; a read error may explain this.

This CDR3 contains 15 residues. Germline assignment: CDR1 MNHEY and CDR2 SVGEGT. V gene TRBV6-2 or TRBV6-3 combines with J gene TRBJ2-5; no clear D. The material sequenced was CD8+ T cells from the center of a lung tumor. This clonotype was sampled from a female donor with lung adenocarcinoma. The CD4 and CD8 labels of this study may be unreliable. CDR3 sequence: CARGYGGRDLDTQYF. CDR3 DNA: TGTGCCAGGGGGTACGGCGGCCGTGACCTAGATACCCAGTACTTT.